Given below is one T cell receptor beta chain in context. The V segment lost 1 base and the J segment 16 bases; nucleotides outside the gene matches: 7. There are 13 residues in the CDR3. CDR1 and CDR2 from the germline V gene are MGHDK and SYGVNS. This specimen belongs to a study of blood T cells in healthy people across ages. Sample-barcoded 5' priming and a J-beta primer mix drove a second PCR of roughly 6 to 12 cycles. Samples each returned at least 2.5 million CDR3-containing paired-end reads. Each CDR3 protein gets one entry after TCRdb re-called the 5' RACE reads with MiXCR. The sample lists approximately 730,000 distinct CDR3 sequences, 35% to 45% occurring once.

The chain combines TRBV25-1 with TRBJ1-6; 7 bases fit TRBD1. The source of this sequence is an older woman in good health. Sequenced sample: blood. CDR3 nucleotide sequence: TGTGCCAGCAGTGAATCCGGGACAGTTACTCTCCACTTT. Amino acid sequence: CASSESGTVTLHF.